This T cell receptor (beta chain) was captured in a study of T cell responses to AZD1222 COVID-19 vaccine. Regarding the study as a whole: Recipients of two AZD1222 doses showed rising Spike-specific TCR breadth and depth.

Clones were read by immunoSEQ multiplex PCR, and TCRdb kept only the in-frame ones, dropping some. The sample has 130,000 to 150,000 clones; roughly 91% are singletons. Notes on this clone: Its antigen remains unidentified.

This sequence was found in an adult in good health. The material was peripheral blood, obtained on day 0 of AZD1222 vaccination.

The CDR3 protein is CASSHTSFNQETQYF. DNA of the CDR3: TGTGCCAGCAGTCATACTAGCTTCAACCAAGAGACCCAGTACTTC. The V and J genes are TRBV3-1 (or the pseudogene TRBV3-2) and TRBJ2-5, with D perhaps TRBD2 (6 bases). Germline CDR1 is LGHDT and CDR2 is YNNKEL (reference sequence). This CDR3 spans 15 amino acids. Trimming took 6 bases from V and 0 from J, leaving 14 bases between them.